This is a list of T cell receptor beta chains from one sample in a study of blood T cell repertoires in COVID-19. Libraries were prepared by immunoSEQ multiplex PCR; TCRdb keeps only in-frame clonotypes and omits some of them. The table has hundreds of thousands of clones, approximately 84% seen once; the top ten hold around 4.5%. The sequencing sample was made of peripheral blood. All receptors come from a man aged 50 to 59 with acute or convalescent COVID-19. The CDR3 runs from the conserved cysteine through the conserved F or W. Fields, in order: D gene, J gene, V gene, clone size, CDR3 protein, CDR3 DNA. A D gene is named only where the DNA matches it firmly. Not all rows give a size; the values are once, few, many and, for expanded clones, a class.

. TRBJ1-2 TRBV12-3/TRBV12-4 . CASSFSSLKGYTF TGTGCCAGCAGTTTTAGTTCCCTTAAAGGCTACACCTTC
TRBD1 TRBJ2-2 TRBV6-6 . CASSPSRGPAGELFF TGTGCCAGCAGTCCCAGCAGGGGGCCCGCCGGGGAGCTGTTTTTT
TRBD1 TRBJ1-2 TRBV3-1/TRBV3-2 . CASSQDGGQGVYGYTF TGTGCCAGCAGCCAAGATGGGGGACAGGGGGTCTATGGCTACACCTTC
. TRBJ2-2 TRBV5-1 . CATSRSAPNTGELFF TGCGCCACCTCAAGAAGCGCCCCGAACACCGGGGAGCTGTTTTTT
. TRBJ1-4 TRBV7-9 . CASSLVGGSMGEKLFF TGTGCCAGCAGCTTAGTAGGCGGGTCCATGGGGGAAAAACTGTTTTTT
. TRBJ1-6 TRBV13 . CASSLVAQGNSPLHF TGTGCCAGCAGCTTAGTAGCACAGGGAAATTCACCCCTCCACTTT
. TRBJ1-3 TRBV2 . CASNPEISGNTIYF TGTGCCAGCAACCCTGAGATATCTGGAAACACCATATATTTT
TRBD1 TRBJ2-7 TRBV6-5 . CASSYGTGGSYEQYF TGTGCCAGCAGTTACGGTACAGGGGGGAGCTACGAGCAGTACTTC
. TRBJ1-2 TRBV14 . CASSQLQGSNYGYTF TGTGCCAGCAGCCAACTCCAGGGAAGTAACTATGGCTACACCTTC
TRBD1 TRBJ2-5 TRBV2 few CASSDLTGLRETQYF TGTGCCAGCAGCGACCTGACAGGGTTGAGGGAGACCCAGTACTTC
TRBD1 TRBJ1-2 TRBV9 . CASSVGGTVANYGYTF TGTGCCAGCAGCGTAGGAGGGACAGTAGCTAACTATGGCTACACCTTC
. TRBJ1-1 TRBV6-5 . CASSNRQILNTEAFF TGTGCCAGCAGTAACCGACAGATACTGAACACTGAAGCTTTCTTT
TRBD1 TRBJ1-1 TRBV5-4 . CASSTDRAVTEAFF TGTGCCAGCAGCACCGACAGGGCGGTCACTGAAGCTTTCTTT
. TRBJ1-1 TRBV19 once CASTDTENTEAFF TGTGCCAGTACCGACACCGAGAACACTGAAGCTTTCTTT
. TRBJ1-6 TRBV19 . CASRSTPNNSPLHF TGTGCCAGTAGATCGACACCAAATAATTCACCCCTCCACTTT
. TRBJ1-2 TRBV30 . CAWSATGFSNYGYTF TGTGCCTGGAGTGCAACAGGGTTCAGCAACTATGGCTACACCTTC
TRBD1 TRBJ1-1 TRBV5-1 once CASSSWGGTGMNTEAFF TGCGCCAGCAGCTCGTGGGGCGGGACAGGCATGAACACTGAAGCTTTCTTT
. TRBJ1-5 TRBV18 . CASSPESNQPQHF TGTGCCAGCTCACCAGAGAGCAATCAGCCCCAGCATTTT
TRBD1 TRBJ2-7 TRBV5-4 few CASSLTGVPYEQYF TGTGCCAGCAGCTTGACAGGGGTGCCCTACGAGCAGTACTTC
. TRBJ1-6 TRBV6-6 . CASSPRASYNSPLHF TGTGCCAGCAGTCCCAGGGCCTCCTATAATTCACCCCTCCACTTT
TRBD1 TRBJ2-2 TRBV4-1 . CASSHNRGPGELFF TGCGCCAGCAGCCATAACAGGGGACCCGGGGAGCTGTTTTTT
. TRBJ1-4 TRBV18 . CASSPPNKGHLNEKLFF TGTGCCAGCTCACCACCGAACAAGGGACACCTTAATGAAAAACTGTTTTTT
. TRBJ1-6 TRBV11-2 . CASSLDPQAKRSPLHF TGTGCCAGCAGCTTAGATCCCCAGGCCAAGAGATCACCCCTCCACTTT
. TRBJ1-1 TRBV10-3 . CAIRETSYMNTEAFF TGTGCCATCCGGGAGACATCCTATATGAACACTGAAGCTTTCTTT
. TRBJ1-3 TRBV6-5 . CASSYSGAGNTIYF TGTGCCAGCAGTTACTCCGGGGCTGGAAACACCATATATTTT
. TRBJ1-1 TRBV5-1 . CASSGQGLGDGTEAFF TGCGCCAGCAGCGGGCAGGGTCTTGGCGATGGCACTGAAGCTTTCTTT
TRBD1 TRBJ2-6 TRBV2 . CASGGQVGGANVLTF TGTGCCAGCGGGGGACAGGTTGGTGGGGCCAACGTCCTGACTTTC
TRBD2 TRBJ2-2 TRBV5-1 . CASSSGLVTNTGELFF TGCGCCAGCAGCTCGGGACTAGTCACCAACACCGGGGAGCTGTTTTTT
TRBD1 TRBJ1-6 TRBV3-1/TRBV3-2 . CASSPRGGDNSPLHF TGTGCCAGCAGCCCGAGAGGGGGCGATAATTCACCCCTCCACTTT
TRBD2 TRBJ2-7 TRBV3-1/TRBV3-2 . CASSLGLAGGYEQYF TGTGCCAGCAGCCTGGGACTAGCGGGGGGCTACGAGCAGTACTTC
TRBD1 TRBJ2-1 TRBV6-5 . CASSYSGQGLTEQFF TGTGCCAGCAGTTACTCGGGACAGGGGTTGACGGAGCAGTTCTTC
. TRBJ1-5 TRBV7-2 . CASSLVGTFQPQHF TGTGCCAGCAGCTTAGTCGGGACATTTCAGCCCCAGCATTTT
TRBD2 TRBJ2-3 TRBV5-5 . CASSSTSGGPSFGTQYF TGTGCCAGCAGCTCCACTAGCGGGGGGCCCTCATTCGGTACGCAGTATTTT
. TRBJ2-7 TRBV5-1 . CASSREDSYEQYF TGCGCCAGCAGCCGCGAGGACTCTTACGAGCAGTACTTC
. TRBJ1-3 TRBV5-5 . CASSLYLGGGSGNTIYF TGTGCCAGCAGCTTGTATCTTGGTGGGGGGTCTGGAAACACCATATATTTT
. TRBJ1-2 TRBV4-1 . CASSQVSGQAIYGYTF TGCGCCAGCAGCCAAGTCTCTGGTCAGGCTATCTATGGCTACACCTTC
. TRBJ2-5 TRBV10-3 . CAISESRTLQETQYF TGTGCCATCAGTGAGTCGAGGACACTGCAAGAGACCCAGTACTTC
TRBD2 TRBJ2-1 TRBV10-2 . CASRGSGTSGSSSYNEQFF TGCGCCAGCAGGGGGTCCGGGACTAGCGGGTCTTCGTCCTACAATGAGCAGTTCTTC
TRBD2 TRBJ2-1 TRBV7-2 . CASSLTSGTYNEQFF TGTGCCAGCAGCCTGACTAGCGGGACTTACAATGAGCAGTTCTTC
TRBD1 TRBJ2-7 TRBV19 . CASRLQGALAYEQYF TGTGCCAGTAGGTTACAGGGGGCTTTGGCCTACGAGCAGTACTTC
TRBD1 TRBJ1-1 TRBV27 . CASSSRDRLNTEAFF TGTGCCAGCAGTTCCCGGGACAGACTGAACACTGAAGCTTTCTTT
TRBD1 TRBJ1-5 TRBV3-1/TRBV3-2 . CASSQTTGKGQPQHF TGTGCCAGCAGCCAAACGACAGGGAAGGGGCAGCCCCAGCATTTT
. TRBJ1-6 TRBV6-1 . CASSEVRSYNSPLHF TGTGCCAGCAGTGAAGTTCGGAGTTATAATTCACCCCTCCACTTT
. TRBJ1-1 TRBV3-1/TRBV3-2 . CASSLIGQLPNTEAFF TGTGCCAGCAGCCTTATTGGACAGCTGCCGAACACTGAAGCTTTCTTT
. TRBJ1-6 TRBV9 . CASSAGDQASYNSPLHF TGTGCCAGCAGCGCGGGGGACCAAGCCTCCTATAATTCACCCCTCCACTTT